This T cell receptor beta chain was recovered during a study of CD8+CD57+ T cells in acquired aplastic anemia (dated by TCRdb to 2016 to 2019). For the wider study: On average, sorted CD4+ and CD8+ cells yielded about 3 ug of extracted DNA, with a range of roughly 0.18 to 27.4 ug. CD8+CD57+ expansion was defined as frequency above the mean frequency observed in healthy subjects. Overall study results and their limits: Roughly 29 CD8+ CDR3 sequences were found in both patients and controls but appeared to be highly expressed in patients and within the immunodominant clones of the patients. No significant difference in CD8+ Simpson's diversity was found between patients and healthy controls (P=0.060).

For this clonotype: The antigen this receptor binds is unknown. Germline is not matched at one junction end, which may reflect a read error.

The patients picked for sequencing were ones in whom flow cytometry had shown an expansion of CD8+CD57+ cells. Every patient had severe acquired aplastic anemia, diagnosed using the International Study of Aplastic Anemia and Agranulocytosis and Camitta criteria. At the time blood was sampled, none of the patients had received any therapy. TCR repertoires of sorted CD4+ and CD8+ blood T cells from severe aplastic anemia patients and healthy subjects were deep-sequenced in the study. Patients were enrolled in the USA under clinicaltrials.gov protocols 00001620, 01623167, 00001397, 00071045, 00081523 and 00961064. Ficoll-Paque density gradient centrifugation was used to isolate peripheral blood mononuclear cells. Before DNA extraction, CD4+ and CD8+ T cells were sorted by FACS or by magnetic beads. Profiling of TCR beta VDJ combinations and CDR3 sequences used genomic DNA as the template. An Illumina HiSeq 2000 was the platform used for TCR repertoire sequencing. The study's processing was this. TRBV/TRBJ rearrangement plots, CDR3 size and DJ length profiles, and Simpson's diversity index were used to assess repertoires. The most abundant DNA sequence in the deep sequencing data was taken as the immunodominant clone. CDR3 amino acid sequences were checked for sharing between subjects and were compared against published repertoires and the VDJdb database. Using fastp trimming at Q25 and MiXCR clonotype assembly, TCRdb reanalyzed the public sequencing data and kept in-frame beta chains. Each CDR3 protein gets just one entry, which takes the most common genes and DNA from the rows behind it. The V and J calls shown here were made by TCRdb, not taken from the authors' results. Here the sample has over 150,000 distinct CDR3 sequences; 40% to 50% occur a single time. Approximately 2.9% of the sample is held by the ten biggest clonotypes.

The source material was sorted CD4+, CD8+, or CD8+CD57+ T cells (not recorded which) from PBMCs. This TCR derives from a human donor with aplastic anemia.

In nucleotides, the sequence is TGTGCCAGCAGCTCCTACACCGGGACAGGGGTCGCCTATGGCCACACCTTC. This is translated as CASSSYTGTGVAYGHTF. Recombination joined TRBV7-3 with TRBJ1-2; 10 bases in the middle match TRBD1. Spanning cysteine to phenylalanine, the CDR3 consists of 17 amino acids. CDR3 DNA only is kept here, 51 bases in frame from base 1. The germline V gene provides CDR1 SGHTA and CDR2 FQGTGA. Joined to the reference TRBV7-3 and TRBJ1-2 proteins, this CDR3 gives the full variable domain: GAGVSQTPSNKVTEKGKYVELRCDPISGHTALYWYRQSLGQGPEFLIYFQGTGAADDSGLPNDRFFAVRPEGSVSTLKIQRTERGDSAVYLCASSSYTGTGVAYGHTFGSGTRLTVV.